Presented here are 27 T cell receptor beta chains from one specimen sequenced in a study of T cell responses to AZD1222 COVID-19 vaccine listed by TCRdb under 2021. The receptor library was made with the immunoSEQ multiplex PCR assay. The table was pulled from immuneACCESS by TCRdb, which kept in-frame rearrangements only. Such tables lose some clones; where checked, under half of the loss comes from unresolved V genes, and the rest has no known cause. For this sample there are tens of thousands of clones; 75% to 90% appear just once. The top ten clonotypes cover 7.5% to 10% of the sample. The intended sense of this specimen's time point label: about 28 days (+/-7) after the second vaccine dose. The specimen was peripheral blood, collected 28 days after the second AZD1222 dose. The source is an adult who received the AZD1222 COVID-19 vaccine.

The sample holds one count of this clone. This chain joins TRBV7-9 and TRBJ2-2; TRBD1 matches 8 bases. The trim removed 2 bases at V and 2 bases at J, leaving 4 bases unmatched. CDR3 length: 16 residues. Germline V gene sequence: CDR1 SEHNR, CDR2 FQNEAQ (reference sequence). The CDR3 DNA is TGTGCCAGCAGCTTAAGAGGACAGGGTAACACCGGGGAGCTGTTTTTT. It codes for CASSLRGQGNTGELFF. Filled out from reference TRBV7-9 and TRBJ2-2, the complete variable domain reads DTGVSQNPRHKITKRGQNVTFRCDPISEHNRLYWYRQTLGQGPEFLTYFQNEAQLEKSRLLSDRFSAERPKGSFSTLEIQRTEQGDSAMYLCASSLRGQGNTGELFFGEGSRLTVL.

In this sample, this clone turned up a few times. The chain joins TRBV27 to TRBJ1-4, with a tentative D call TRBD1 (5 bases). V lost 4 bases to trimming and J lost 12 bases, with 27 bases between them. The CDR3 runs 17 residues. Germline V gene sequence: CDR1 MNHEY, CDR2 SMNVEV (reference sequence). The CDR3 nucleotides read TGTGCCAGCAGTTCGACTCCCCGGGACGCCTCTTTCGGGGAACTGTTTTTT. Its protein product is CASSSTPRDASFGELFF.

The chain recombines TRBV11-3 with TRBJ2-1; D remains unclear. This CDR3 contains 17 residues. Per germline, CDR1 SGHNT and CDR2 YENEEA. Trimming stripped 0 bases from V and 1 base from J, with 13 bases between. The CDR3 region has the DNA TGTGCCAGCAGCTTAGATCTGGGCGGACGGTCCTACAATGAGCAGTTCTTC. This gives the protein CASSLDLGGRSYNEQFF. Variable domain in full (rest from reference TRBV11-3 and TRBJ2-1): EAGVVQSPRYKIIEKKQPVAFWCNPISGHNTLYWYLQNLGQGPELLIRYENEEAVDDSQLPKDRFSAERLKGVDSTLKIQPAELGDSAVYLCASSLDLGGRSYNEQFFGPGTRLTVL.

This chain links TRBV11-3 with TRBJ1-1, with D possibly matching TRBD1 (6 bases). CDR3 size: 13 residues. CDR1 is SGHNT, CDR2 YENEEA, per germline. The V end lost 5 bases, the J end lost 4 bases, and 11 bases lay between the germline ends. The CDR3 is CASSQQGITEAFF. CDR3 coding DNA: TGTGCCAGCAGCCAACAGGGTATCACTGAAGCTTTCTTT. The entire variable domain, with the rest obtained from reference TRBV11-3 and TRBJ1-1, is as follows: EAGVVQSPRYKIIEKKQPVAFWCNPISGHNTLYWYLQNLGQGPELLIRYENEEAVDDSQLPKDRFSAERLKGVDSTLKIQPAELGDSAVYLCASSQQGITEAFFGQGTRLTVV.

This clone was recorded only once. The chain combines TRBV6-2 or TRBV6-3 with TRBJ2-7; 10 nucleotides line up with TRBD1. J gave up 7 bases and V 4 bases, and 13 bases lay outside the gene matches. The CDR3 extends over 16 amino acids. Germline V gives CDR1 MNHEY, CDR2 SVGEGT. The CDR3 spells CASSLGGQGNLKEQYF. For the CDR3, the DNA is TGTGCCAGCAGTTTAGGGGGACAGGGGAATTTAAAGGAGCAGTACTTC.

The chain couples TRBV9 to TRBJ2-5, with 10 bases fitting TRBD2. With V trimmed by 2 bases and J by 5 bases, 6 bases remained unmatched. CDR3 length: 15 residues. Germline loops: CDR1 SGDLS, CDR2 YYNGEE. The CDR3 region has the DNA TGTGCCAGCAGCGTTTCGGGACTAGCGATGGAGACCCAGTACTTC. Its protein is CASSVSGLAMETQYF.

A single count supports this clone. V is TRBV15 and J is TRBJ2-2; tentative D call: TRBD2 (6 bases). V was clipped by 0 bases and J by 2 bases, with 13 bases between them. The CDR3 sequence is 17 residues long. From germline, CDR1 is LNHNV and CDR2 YYDKDF (reference sequence). In DNA form, the CDR3 reads TGTGCCACCAGCAGAGATAGGGGAGGTAGAAACACCGGGGAGCTGTTTTTT. Translated: CATSRDRGGRNTGELFF.

The J gene is TRBJ2-3, the V gene TRBV28; the D is unclear. This CDR3 is built from 18 residues. Germline lookup yields CDR1 MDHEN and CDR2 SYDVKM. Trimming removed 1 base from V and 0 bases from J, with 17 bases in between. The CDR3 protein is CASSLSHLGRPSTDTQYF. The CDR3 DNA sequence: TGTGCCAGCAGTTTATCCCACTTAGGACGTCCGAGCACAGATACGCAGTATTTT. The entire variable domain, with the rest obtained from reference TRBV28 and TRBJ2-3, is as follows: DVKVTQSSRYLVKRTGEKVFLECVQDMDHENMFWYRQDPGLGLRLIYFSYDVKMKEKGDIPEGYSVSREKKERFSLILESASTNQTSMYLCASSLSHLGRPSTDTQYFGPGTRLTVL.

CDR3 loop: CASSPLSMETQYF. Written as DNA, the CDR3 is TGTGCCAGCAGCCCTCTCAGTATGGAGACCCAGTACTTC. The genes are TRBV9 and TRBJ2-5; D is undetermined. CDR3 length equals 13 residues. The V end lost 4 bases, the J end lost 5 bases, and 12 bases lay between the germline ends. The germline gives CDR1 SGDLS, CDR2 YYNGEE.

The chain is built from TRBV14 and TRBJ1-1; D is undetermined. V was clipped by 3 bases and J by 2 bases, with 7 bases between them. CDR3 length: 13 residues. Looked up from germline, CDR1 is SGHDN and CDR2 is FVKESK. The CDR3 sequence is CASSHLRNTEAFF. The CDR3 coding sequence is TGTGCCAGCAGCCATCTTCGTAACACTGAAGCTTTCTTT.

The chain joins TRBV11-3 to TRBJ2-2; weak D call: TRBD2 (5 bases). Trimming took 4 bases from V and 4 from J, leaving 13 bases between them. This CDR3 is built from 15 residues. The germline V gene encodes CDR1 SGHNT and CDR2 YENEEA. For the CDR3, the DNA is TGTGCCAGCAGCTGGAGGTTTCGGGGCACCGGGGAGCTGTTTTTT. Its translation is CASSWRFRGTGELFF. Based on the CDR3 plus reference TRBV11-3 and TRBJ2-2, the full variable domain is EAGVVQSPRYKIIEKKQPVAFWCNPISGHNTLYWYLQNLGQGPELLIRYENEEAVDDSQLPKDRFSAERLKGVDSTLKIQPAELGDSAVYLCASSWRFRGTGELFFGEGSRLTVL.

The chain joins TRBV20-1 to TRBJ2-7, with TRBD1 matching over 7 bases. V lost 3 bases and J lost 7; bases outside the gene matches: 12. CDR1 is DFQATT, CDR2 SNEGSKA, per germline (reference sequence). CDR3 size: 14 residues. The CDR3 sequence: CSASRTGLAWEQYF. Here the CDR3 DNA reads TGCAGTGCTAGTCGGACAGGCTTAGCTTGGGAGCAGTACTTC.

This chain links TRBV5-5 with TRBJ1-5; 10 bases align to TRBD1. Trimming removed 4 bases from V and 5 bases from J; junction bases left unmatched: 3. The CDR3 contains 14 residues. The germline V gene encodes CDR1 SGHKS and CDR2 YYEKEE (reference sequence). The CDR3 loop is CASSGTGEHQPQHF. Here the CDR3 DNA reads TGTGCCAGCAGCGGGACAGGGGAGCATCAGCCCCAGCATTTT.

The chain has TRBV30 and TRBJ1-6, with D tentatively TRBD1 (5 bases). V lost 5 bases to trimming and J lost 9 bases, with 17 bases between them. The germline CDR1 and CDR2 sequences are GTSNPN and SVGIG (reference sequence). The CDR3 sequence is 14 residues long. This CDR3 reads CAWRLTQGVSPLHF. For the CDR3, the DNA is TGTGCCTGGCGCCTAACTCAGGGAGTTTCACCCCTCCACTTT.

V and J are TRBV27 and TRBJ1-1, with unresolved D. Germline CDR1 and CDR2: MNHEY and SMNVEV (reference sequence). CDR3 length: 14 amino acids. V was shortened by 1 base and J by 2 bases, with 8 bases between the two germline ends. The CDR3 protein is CASSLLGINTEAFF. The DNA for the CDR3 is TGTGCCAGCAGTTTATTAGGCATAAACACTGAAGCTTTCTTT.

The chain combines TRBV19 with TRBJ2-5; D not resolved. The CDR3 contains 13 residues. V was pared by 5 bases and J by 8 bases, with 15 bases between. Germline V gives CDR1 LNHDA, CDR2 SQIVND (reference sequence). CDR3 bases: TGTGCCAGTAGTCTAACCGACTTCGGCACCCAGTACTTC. As protein: CASSLTDFGTQYF.

V usage is TRBV28 and J usage is TRBJ2-7; D unresolved. Trimming removed 1 base at V and 6 bases at J, with 7 bases between. Germline-derived CDR1 and CDR2 are MDHEN and SYDVKM. This CDR3 has 12 amino acids. CDR3 DNA: TGTGCCAGCAGTTTATTGTTGGGCGAGCAGTACTTC. Translated, it gives CASSLLLGEQYF.

This clone was seen a few times. The chain combines TRBV27 with TRBJ1-2, with D maybe TRBD1 (6 bases). The CDR3 consists of 13 residues. Germline CDR1 is MNHEY and CDR2 is SMNVEV (reference sequence). Trimming cost V 2 bases and J 5 bases, with 9 bases left between them. This CDR3 reads CASSLGTTYGYTF. CDR3 DNA sequence: TGTGCCAGCAGTTTAGGGACAACTTATGGCTACACCTTC.

The V and J genes are TRBV2 and TRBJ2-7, with D perhaps TRBD2 (6 bases). V was trimmed by 2 bases and J by 7 bases, leaving 9 bases between them. The CDR3 covers 12 residues. Per germline, CDR1 SNHLY and CDR2 FYNNEI. The CDR3 DNA is TGTGCCAGCAGTGAAATAGCGGTAGAGCAGTACGTC. Translating it yields CASSEIAVEQYV.

The chain combines TRBV25-1 with TRBJ1-5; D ambiguous. The CDR3 loop spans 12 amino acids. The germline V gene encodes CDR1 MGHDK and CDR2 SYGVNS. V was shortened by 2 bases and J by 11 bases, with 10 bases between the two germline ends. The CDR3 sequence: CASSEMGGTQHF. In DNA form, the CDR3 reads TGTGCCAGCAGTGAAATGGGTGGGACCCAGCATTTT.

The V gene is TRBV29-1, the J gene TRBJ2-3, with D tentatively TRBD1 or TRBD2 (6 bases each). This CDR3 is built from 13 residues. Per the germline V gene, CDR1 is SQVTM and CDR2 is ANQGSEA. V was trimmed by 3 bases and J by 4 bases, leaving 11 bases between them. Here the CDR3 reads CSVDSGGADTQYF. The DNA of the CDR3 is TGCAGCGTTGATTCCGGGGGCGCAGATACGCAGTATTTT.

V gene TRBV7-9 combines with J gene TRBJ2-7; 8 nucleotides match TRBD2. With 1 base clipped from V and 0 bases from J, the junction kept 5 bases outside the gene matches. In germline, CDR1 is SEHNR, CDR2 FQNEAQ (reference sequence). The CDR3 extends over 16 amino acids. CDR3 DNA sequence: TGTGCCAGCAGCTTAGACTTGCGGGGGGACTCCTACGAGCAGTACTTC. This gives the protein CASSLDLRGDSYEQYF. Variable domain in full (rest from reference TRBV7-9 and TRBJ2-7): DTGVSQNPRHKITKRGQNVTFRCDPISEHNRLYWYRQTLGQGPEFLTYFQNEAQLEKSRLLSDRFSAERPKGSFSTLEIQRTEQGDSAMYLCASSLDLRGDSYEQYFGPGTRLTVT.

The chain uses TRBV24-1 and TRBJ1-1; 7 positions match TRBD1. V shed 5 bases and J 0 bases; nucleotides not matched to a gene: 11. The CDR3 length is 17 residues. The germline V gene encodes CDR1 KGHDR and CDR2 SFDVKD. The chain's CDR3 is CATSGPTGASMNTEAFF. Here the CDR3 DNA reads TGTGCCACCAGTGGACCTACAGGGGCCTCTATGAACACTGAAGCTTTCTTT.

V is TRBV9 and J is TRBJ2-1; D is perhaps TRBD2 (6 bases). CDR3 size: 15 residues. V was pared by 5 bases and J by 3 bases, with 15 bases between. Germline CDR1 and CDR2: SGDLS and YYNGEE. This chain's CDR3 is CASRPSGSHYNEQFF. The CDR3 DNA reads TGTGCCAGCAGACCAAGCGGGTCTCACTACAATGAGCAGTTCTTC. Filled out from reference TRBV9 and TRBJ2-1, the complete variable domain reads DSGVTQTPKHLITATGQRVTLRCSPRSGDLSVYWYQQSLDQGLQFLIQYYNGEERAKGNILERFSAQQFPDLHSELNLSSLELGDSALYFCASRPSGSHYNEQFFGPGTRLTVL.

CDR3 coding DNA: TGTGCCAGCAGCTTGGGTACGTCCCGTCCCTACAATGAGCAGTTCTTC. This sequence encodes CASSLGTSRPYNEQFF. The chain has TRBV5-4 and TRBJ2-1; unclear D gene. The CDR3 runs 16 residues. V shed 0 bases and J shed 2 bases, with 12 bases lying between them. Germline assignment: CDR1 SGHNT and CDR2 YYREEE (reference sequence).

The rearrangement uses TRBV4-1 and TRBJ1-1; the D is unclear. The V gene's germline CDR1 is MGHRA and CDR2 YSYEKL. This CDR3 spans 16 amino acids. Trimming removed 1 base from V and 6 bases from J, with 18 bases in between. In DNA form, the CDR3 reads TGCGCCAGCAGCCAAGCTGGGAACGAAAAGCTCGCTGAAGCTTTCTTT. As protein: CASSQAGNEKLAEAFF.

The chain combines TRBV4-3 with TRBJ1-5; 8 bases line up with TRBD1. CDR3 length: 16 amino acids. Trimming removed 1 base from V and 4 bases from J; junction bases left unmatched: 6. Germline V lookup: CDR1 LGHNA, CDR2 YSLEER. CDR3 sequence: CASSQGTGTGNQPQHF. The CDR3 DNA reads as TGCGCCAGCAGCCAAGGAACCGGGACAGGTAATCAGCCCCAGCATTTT.